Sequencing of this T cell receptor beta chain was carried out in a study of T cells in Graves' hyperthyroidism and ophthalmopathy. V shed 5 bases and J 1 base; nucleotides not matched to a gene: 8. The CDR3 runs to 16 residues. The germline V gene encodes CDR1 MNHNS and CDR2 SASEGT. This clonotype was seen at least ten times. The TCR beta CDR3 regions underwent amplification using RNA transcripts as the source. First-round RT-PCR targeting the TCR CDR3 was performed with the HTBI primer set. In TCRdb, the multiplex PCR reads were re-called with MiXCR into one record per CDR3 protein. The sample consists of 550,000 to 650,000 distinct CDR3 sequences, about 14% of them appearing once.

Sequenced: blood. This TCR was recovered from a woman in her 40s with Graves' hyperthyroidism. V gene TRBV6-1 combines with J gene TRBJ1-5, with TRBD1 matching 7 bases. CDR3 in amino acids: CASSFTGAVSNQPQHF. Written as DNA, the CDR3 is TGTGCCAGCAGTTTCACAGGGGCGGTGAGCAATCAGCCCCAGCATTTT.